This T cell receptor beta chain was identified in a study of CD8+ T cells in alopecia areata. Study context: In an open-label trial, patients got 5 to 10 mg tofacitinib twice daily.

Comments on this clone: Its cognate antigen is unknown.

RNA extraction and reverse transcription yielded cDNA as sequencing template. Assay used: immunoSEQ multiplex PCR; TCRdb lists only in-frame clones, some missing. The table lists 150,000 or so clones, roughly 58% of them singletons. Overall study findings and caveats: Administration of tofacitinib significantly diminished scalp clonality and expanded CD8+ clones within the top 100. There were many expanded lesional clones persisting in scalp and blood during tofacitinib. Possibly as an HLA-related effect, TCR sharing across patients appeared less clear than in mice.

The CDR3 loop spans 15 amino acids. Deletions cut 6 bases from V and 0 bases from J, with 12 bases between. From germline, CDR1 is MNHNS and CDR2 SASEGT. Stated treatment: oral pan-JAK inhibitor, 5-10 mg twice daily. The origin of this receptor is a human donor with alopecia areata. J is TRBJ1-3 and V is TRBV6-1; D unclear. Sequenced material: CD4+ T cells sorted from blood, taken at approximately week 61, from a patient treated with tofacitinib. This CDR3 is CASRETFISGNTIYF. The CDR3 coding sequence is TGTGCCAGCAGGGAGACATTTATCTCTGGAAACACCATATATTTT.